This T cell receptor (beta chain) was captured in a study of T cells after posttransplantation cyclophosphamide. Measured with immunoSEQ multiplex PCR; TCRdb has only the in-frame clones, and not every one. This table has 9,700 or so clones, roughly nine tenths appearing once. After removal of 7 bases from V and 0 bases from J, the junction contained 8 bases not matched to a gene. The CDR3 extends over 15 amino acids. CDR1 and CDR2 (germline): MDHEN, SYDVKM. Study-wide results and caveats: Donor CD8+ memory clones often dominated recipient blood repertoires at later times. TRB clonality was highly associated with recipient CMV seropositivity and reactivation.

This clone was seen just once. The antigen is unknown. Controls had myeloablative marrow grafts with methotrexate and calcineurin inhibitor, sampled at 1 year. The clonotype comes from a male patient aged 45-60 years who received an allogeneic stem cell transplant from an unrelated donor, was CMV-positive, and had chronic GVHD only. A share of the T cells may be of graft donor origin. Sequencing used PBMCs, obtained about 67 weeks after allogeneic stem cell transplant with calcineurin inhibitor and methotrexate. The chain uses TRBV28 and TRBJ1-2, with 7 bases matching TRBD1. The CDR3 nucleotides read TGTGCCAGCATCGAGGGGGCGGCTGCTAACTATGGCTACACCTTC. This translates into CASIEGAAANYGYTF.